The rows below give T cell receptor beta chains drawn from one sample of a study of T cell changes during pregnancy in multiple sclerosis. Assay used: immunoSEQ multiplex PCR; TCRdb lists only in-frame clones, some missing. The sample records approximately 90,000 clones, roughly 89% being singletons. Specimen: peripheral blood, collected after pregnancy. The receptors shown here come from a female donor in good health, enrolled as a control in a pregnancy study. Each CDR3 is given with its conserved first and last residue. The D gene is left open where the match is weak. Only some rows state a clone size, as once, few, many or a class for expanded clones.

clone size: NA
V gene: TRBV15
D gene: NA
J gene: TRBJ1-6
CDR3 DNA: TGTGCCACCAGCAGAGATTCGGGGATTACCTATAATTCACCCCTCCACTTT
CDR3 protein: CATSRDSGITYNSPLHF

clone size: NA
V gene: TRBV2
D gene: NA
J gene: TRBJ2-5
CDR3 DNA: TGTGCCAGCGGGGGGGAGACCCAGTACTTC
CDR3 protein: CASGGETQYF

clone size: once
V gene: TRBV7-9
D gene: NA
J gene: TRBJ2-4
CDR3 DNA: TGTGCCAGCAGCTTCGGGGGACAGGCCAAAAACATTCAGTACTTC
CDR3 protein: CASSFGGQAKNIQYF

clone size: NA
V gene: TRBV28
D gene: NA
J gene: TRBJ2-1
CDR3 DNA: TGTGCCAGCAGTTCTTCACTCAGGATCTACAATGAGCAGTTCTTC
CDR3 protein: CASSSSLRIYNEQFF

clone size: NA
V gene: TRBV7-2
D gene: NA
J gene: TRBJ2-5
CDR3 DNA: TGCGCCAGCAGCCGGACTATCGGGAATCAGTACTTC
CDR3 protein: CASSRTIGNQYF

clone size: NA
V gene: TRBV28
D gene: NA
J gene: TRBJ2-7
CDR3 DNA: TGTGCCAGCAGTAATACCGGGAGCTCCTACGAGCAGTACTTC
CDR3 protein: CASSNTGSSYEQYF

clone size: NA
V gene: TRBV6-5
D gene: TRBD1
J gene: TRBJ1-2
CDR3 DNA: TGTGCCAGCAGCCCCGACAGGGACTATGGCTACACCTTC
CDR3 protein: CASSPDRDYGYTF

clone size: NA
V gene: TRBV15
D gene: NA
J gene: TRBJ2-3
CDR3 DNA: TGTGCCACCAGCAGAGATTCTGGCGGGCCTACAGATACGCAGTATTTT
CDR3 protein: CATSRDSGGPTDTQYF

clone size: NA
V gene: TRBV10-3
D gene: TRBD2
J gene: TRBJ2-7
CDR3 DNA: TGTGCCATCGCGGCGGGGGGAAACGAGCAGTACTTC
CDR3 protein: CAIAAGGNEQYF

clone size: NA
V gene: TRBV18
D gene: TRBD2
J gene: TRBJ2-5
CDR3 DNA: TGTGCCAGCTCACTTGGACTAGCCCAAGAGACCCAGTACTTC
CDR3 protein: CASSLGLAQETQYF

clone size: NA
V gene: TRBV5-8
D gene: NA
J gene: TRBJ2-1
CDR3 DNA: TGTGCCAGCAGCTTGGCCGGTGCGGGACCTTACAATGAGCAGTTCTTC
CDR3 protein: CASSLAGAGPYNEQFF

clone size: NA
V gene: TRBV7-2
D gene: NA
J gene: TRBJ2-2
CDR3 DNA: TGTGCCAGCAGCTTACGTCAGGGTAACACCGGGGAGCTGTTTTTT
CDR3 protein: CASSLRQGNTGELFF

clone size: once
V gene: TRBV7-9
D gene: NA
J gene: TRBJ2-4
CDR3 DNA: TGTGCCAGCAGCCCATTGGGGGGTGAAAACATTCAGTACTTC
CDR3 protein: CASSPLGGENIQYF

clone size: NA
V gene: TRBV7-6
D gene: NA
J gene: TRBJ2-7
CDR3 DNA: TGTGCCAGCAGCTTAGGGCAGGGGGTAGCGGCCGAGCAGTACTTC
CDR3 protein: CASSLGQGVAAEQYF

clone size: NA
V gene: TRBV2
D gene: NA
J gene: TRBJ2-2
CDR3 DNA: TGTGCCAGCAGTCCTTATAGCGGTACCGGGGAGCTGTTTTTT
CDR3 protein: CASSPYSGTGELFF

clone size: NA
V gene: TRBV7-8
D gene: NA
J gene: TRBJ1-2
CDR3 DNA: TGTGCCAGCAGCTTAGTTCGGTCTGTGAAACCCTATGGCTACACCTTC
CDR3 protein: CASSLVRSVKPYGYTF

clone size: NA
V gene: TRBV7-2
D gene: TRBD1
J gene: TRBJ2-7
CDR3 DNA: TGTGCCAGCAGCCGCAACGCCCAGGGGGTGACTTACGAGCAGTACTTC
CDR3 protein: CASSRNAQGVTYEQYF

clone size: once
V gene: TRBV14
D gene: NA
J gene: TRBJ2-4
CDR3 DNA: TGTGCCAGCAGCCGACCCGGACAGACCCACATTCAGTACTTC
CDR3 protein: CASSRPGQTHIQYF

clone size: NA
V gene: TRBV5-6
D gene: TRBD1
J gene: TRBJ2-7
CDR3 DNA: TGTGCCAGCAGCCTACACAGGGGCGGCGAGCAGTACTTC
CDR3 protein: CASSLHRGGEQYF

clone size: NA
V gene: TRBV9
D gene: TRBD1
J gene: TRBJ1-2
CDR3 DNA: TGTGCCAGCAGACTACAGGGGGCCCCCCATGGCTACACCTTC
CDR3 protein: CASRLQGAPHGYTF

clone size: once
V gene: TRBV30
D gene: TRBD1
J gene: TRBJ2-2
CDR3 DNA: TGTGCCGGGGACAGGGGAGGCACCGGGGAGCTGTTTTTT
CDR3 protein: CAGDRGGTGELFF

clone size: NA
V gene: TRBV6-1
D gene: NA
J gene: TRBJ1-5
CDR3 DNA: TGTGCCAGCGGACTCGAGTCCAATCAGCCCCAGCATTTT
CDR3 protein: CASGLESNQPQHF

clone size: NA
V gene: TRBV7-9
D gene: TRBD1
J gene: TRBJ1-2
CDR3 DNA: TGTGCCAGCAGCTTAGCCGACAGGGGCGATGGCTACACCTTC
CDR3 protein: CASSLADRGDGYTF

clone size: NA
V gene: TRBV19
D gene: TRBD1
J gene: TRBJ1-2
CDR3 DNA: TGTGCCAGTAGTGCCAGGGGGCGTTACTATGGCTACACCTTC
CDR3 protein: CASSARGRYYGYTF

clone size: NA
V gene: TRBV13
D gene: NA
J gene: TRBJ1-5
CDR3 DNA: TGTGCCAGCAGCTCCTTCGGCAATCAGCCCCAGCATTTT
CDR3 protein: CASSSFGNQPQHF

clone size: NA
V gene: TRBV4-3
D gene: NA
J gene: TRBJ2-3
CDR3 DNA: TGCGCCAGCAGCCAAGATCGGGAGGGGGCTACAGATACGCAGTATTTT
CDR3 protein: CASSQDREGATDTQYF

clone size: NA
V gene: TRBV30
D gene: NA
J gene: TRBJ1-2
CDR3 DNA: TGTGCCTGGAGCCCTCCAGGGGAGATCATAGGCTATGGCTACACCTTC
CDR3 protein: CAWSPPGEIIGYGYTF

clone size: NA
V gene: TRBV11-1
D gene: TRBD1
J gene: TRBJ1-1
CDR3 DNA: TGTGCCAGCAGCTCATACAGGGGAGCAGGCACTGAAGCTTTCTTT
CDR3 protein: CASSSYRGAGTEAFF

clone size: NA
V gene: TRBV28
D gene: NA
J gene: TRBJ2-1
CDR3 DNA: TGTGCCAGCACCGATCCAGGCTTTTCGAGCTCCTACAATGAGCAGTTCTTC
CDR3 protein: CASTDPGFSSSYNEQFF

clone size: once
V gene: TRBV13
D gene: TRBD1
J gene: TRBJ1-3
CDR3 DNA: TGTGCCAGCACCGTGGGCGGACAGGGGGCTTACACCATATATTTT
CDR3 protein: CASTVGGQGAYTIYF

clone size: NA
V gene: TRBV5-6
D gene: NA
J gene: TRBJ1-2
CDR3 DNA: TGTGCCAGCAGCTTGGAGCGGGTTAATAGTGCGGACTATGGCTACACCTTC
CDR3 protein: CASSLERVNSADYGYTF

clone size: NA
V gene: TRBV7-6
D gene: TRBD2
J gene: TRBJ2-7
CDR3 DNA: TGTGCCAGCAGGGCAGGGACTACCAGGTTCCACGAGCAGTACTTC
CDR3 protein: CASRAGTTRFHEQYF

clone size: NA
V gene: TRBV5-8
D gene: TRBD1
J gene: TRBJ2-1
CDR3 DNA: TGTGCCAGCAGCTTGGCGGGACAGTCCTACAATGAGCAGTTCTTC
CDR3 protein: CASSLAGQSYNEQFF

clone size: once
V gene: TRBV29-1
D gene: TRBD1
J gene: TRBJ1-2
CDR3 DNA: TGCAGCGTTCTCCCGCAGGGGGCCATGGGGGGCTACACCTTC
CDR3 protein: CSVLPQGAMGGYTF

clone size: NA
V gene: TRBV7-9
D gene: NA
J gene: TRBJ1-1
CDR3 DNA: TGTGCCAGCAGCTTTTCCGCTGAAGCTTTCTTT
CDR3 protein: CASSFSAEAFF

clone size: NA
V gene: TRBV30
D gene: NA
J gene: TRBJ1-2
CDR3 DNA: TGTGCCTGGGGGGGGATCCGTGGCTACACCTTC
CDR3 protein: CAWGGIRGYTF

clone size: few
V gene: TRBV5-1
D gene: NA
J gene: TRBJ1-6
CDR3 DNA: TGCGCCAGCAGCGAGGGCCCGACCCTCCACTTT
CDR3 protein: CASSEGPTLHF

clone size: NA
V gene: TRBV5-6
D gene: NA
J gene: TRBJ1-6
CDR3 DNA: TGTGCCAGCAGCTCCATAGGGAGTTTCGGGGATTCACCCCTCCACTTT
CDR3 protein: CASSSIGSFGDSPLHF

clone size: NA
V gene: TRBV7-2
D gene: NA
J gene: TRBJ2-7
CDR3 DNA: TGTGCCAGCACCCACACCGGCGGGGGCCCCTACGAGCAGTACTTC
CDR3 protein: CASTHTGGGPYEQYF

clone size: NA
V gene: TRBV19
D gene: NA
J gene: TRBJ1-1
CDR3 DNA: TGTGCCAGTAGTATTGCAGGTTCGGTGCATAACACTGAAGCTTTCTTT
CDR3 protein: CASSIAGSVHNTEAFF

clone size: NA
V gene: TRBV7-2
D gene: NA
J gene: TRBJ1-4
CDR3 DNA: TGTGCCAGCAGCATCTACGGTACAACTAATGAAAAACTGTTTTTT
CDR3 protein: CASSIYGTTNEKLFF

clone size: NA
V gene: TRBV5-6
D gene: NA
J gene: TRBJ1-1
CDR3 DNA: TGTGCCAGCAGCTTGTTGACAGGCACCGGGGCAGCTTTCTTT
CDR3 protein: CASSLLTGTGAAFF

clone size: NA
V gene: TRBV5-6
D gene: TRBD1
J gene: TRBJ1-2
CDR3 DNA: TGTGCCAGCAGCGGACAGGGGGAGGGCTATGGCTACACCTTC
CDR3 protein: CASSGQGEGYGYTF

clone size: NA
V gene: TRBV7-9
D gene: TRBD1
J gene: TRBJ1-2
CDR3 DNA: TGTGCCAGCCAGACAGGGGGGTCTAACTATGGCTACACCTTC
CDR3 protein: CASQTGGSNYGYTF

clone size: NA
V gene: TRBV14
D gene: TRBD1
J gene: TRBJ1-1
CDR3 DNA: TGTGCCAGCAGCCAAGGACAGGGCTCTCCAGCTTTCTTT
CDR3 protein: CASSQGQGSPAFF

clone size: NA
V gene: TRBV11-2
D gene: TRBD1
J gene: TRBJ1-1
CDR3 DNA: TGTGCCAGCAGCCTAGACTGGACAGGGACTGAAGCTTTCTTT
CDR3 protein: CASSLDWTGTEAFF

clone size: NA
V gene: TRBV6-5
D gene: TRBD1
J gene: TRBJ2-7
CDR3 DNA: TGTGCCAGCAGTTCAGGGGGCGAGCAGTACTTC
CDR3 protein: CASSSGGEQYF

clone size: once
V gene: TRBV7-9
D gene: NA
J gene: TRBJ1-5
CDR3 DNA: TGTGCCAGCAGCTTATTGGGCGCCAATCAGCCCCAGCATTTT
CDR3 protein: CASSLLGANQPQHF

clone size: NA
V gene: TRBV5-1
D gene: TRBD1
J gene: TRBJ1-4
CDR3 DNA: TGCGCCAGCAGCGTGGGACAGGGGAATGAAAAACTGTTTTTT
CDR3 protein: CASSVGQGNEKLFF

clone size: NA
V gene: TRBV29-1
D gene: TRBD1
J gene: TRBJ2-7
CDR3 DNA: TGCAGCGCCACCCTCGGGACAGGGCGGGGTGGGCAGTACTTC
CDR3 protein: CSATLGTGRGGQYF

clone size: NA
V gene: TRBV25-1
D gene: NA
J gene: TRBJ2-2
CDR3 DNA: TGTGCCAGCAGTGAATTGGGGGGGCGCGGCGGGGAGCTGTTTTTT
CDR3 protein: CASSELGGRGGELFF

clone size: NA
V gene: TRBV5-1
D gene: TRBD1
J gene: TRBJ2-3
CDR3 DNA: TGCGCCAGCAGCTTTTCAGGGGGCCGCACAGATACGCAGTATTTT
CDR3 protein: CASSFSGGRTDTQYF

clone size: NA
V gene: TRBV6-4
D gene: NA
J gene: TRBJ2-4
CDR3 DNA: TGTGCCAGCAGTGACTCGAGGTTAGGCAAAAACATTCAGTACTTC
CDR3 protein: CASSDSRLGKNIQYF

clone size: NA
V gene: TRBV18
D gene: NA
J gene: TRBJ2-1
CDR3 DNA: TGTGCCAGCTCACCACAACATTCGGGCAATGAGCAGTTCTTC
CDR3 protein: CASSPQHSGNEQFF

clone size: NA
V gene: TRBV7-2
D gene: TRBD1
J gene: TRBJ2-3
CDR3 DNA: TGTGCCAGCAGCTTAGACAGGGGAACGCAGTATTTT
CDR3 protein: CASSLDRGTQYF

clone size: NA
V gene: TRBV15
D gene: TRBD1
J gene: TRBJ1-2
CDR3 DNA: TGTGCCACCAGCAAGCGGGACAGGGGGATTAATGGCTACACCTTC
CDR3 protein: CATSKRDRGINGYTF

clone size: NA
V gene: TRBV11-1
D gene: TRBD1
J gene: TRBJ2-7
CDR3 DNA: TGTGCCACCCGAGGGGGCGCCTCCTACGAGCAGTACTTC
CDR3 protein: CATRGGASYEQYF

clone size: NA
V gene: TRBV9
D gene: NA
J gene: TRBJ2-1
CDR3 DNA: TGTGCCAGCAGCGTAGTCGCGGGGGCCTCCTACAATGAGCAGTTCTTC
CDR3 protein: CASSVVAGASYNEQFF

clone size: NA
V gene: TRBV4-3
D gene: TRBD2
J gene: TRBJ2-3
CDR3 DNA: TGCGCCAGCAGCCAAGATCTTAGCGGGGGAGATACCTACACAGATACGCAGTATTTT
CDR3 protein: CASSQDLSGGDTYTDTQYF

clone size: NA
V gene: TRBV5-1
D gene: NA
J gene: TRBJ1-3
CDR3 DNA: TGCGCCAGCAGCCAAACAGGGACCTCTGGAAACACCATATATTTT
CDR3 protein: CASSQTGTSGNTIYF